The 20 T cell receptor beta chains below were found in one sample sequenced in a study of shared clonotypes between healthy human individuals. TCRdb's copy holds only in-frame clones and misses some; the assay was immunoSEQ multiplex PCR. The sample contains under 550,000 clones, about 95% of which appear only once. The specimen was naive CD4+ T cells sorted from blood. Sample subset: CD45RA+ positively selected. The source is a young woman in good health.

The chain employs TRBV5-4 and TRBJ1-1, with D possibly matching TRBD1 (5 bases). Looked up from germline, CDR1 is SGHNT and CDR2 is YYREEE (reference sequence). The CDR3 has 15 amino acids. V shed 0 bases and J shed 4 bases, with 13 bases lying between them. This CDR3 reads CASSLAAGESTEAFF. The CDR3 DNA follows: TGTGCCAGCAGCTTGGCCGCGGGGGAGAGCACTGAAGCTTTCTTT.

The table lists this clone with a count of one. The chain recombines TRBV7-8 with TRBJ2-5; 7 nucleotides align to TRBD2. The CDR3 runs 14 residues. Germline trimming cut 0 bases from V and 4 bases from J; bases unmatched to any gene: 2. Germline V gene lookup returns CDR1 SGHVS and CDR2 FQNEAQ. The CDR3, as DNA: TGTGCCAGCAGCTTAGCGGGAGGGCGAGAGACCCAGTACTTC. It encodes CASSLAGGRETQYF. The complete variable domain, with remaining parts taken from reference TRBV7-8 and TRBJ2-5, reads GAGVSQSPRYKVAKRGQDVALRCDPISGHVSLFWYQQALGQGPEFLTYFQNEAQLDKSGLPSDRFFAERPEGSVSTLKIQRTQQEDSAVYLCASSLAGGRETQYFGPGTRLLVL.

The chain recombines TRBV18 with TRBJ1-1; no firm D call. Between the trimmed V and J ends, which lost 1 base and 3 bases, there was a span of 12 bases. CDR1 is KGHSH and CDR2 is LQKENI in the germline V gene. The CDR3 has 15 amino acids. The CDR3, as DNA: TGTGCCAGCTCACCACTGGGTAACGTGGACACTGAAGCTTTCTTT. This sequence encodes CASSPLGNVDTEAFF.

The chain is built from TRBV29-1 and TRBJ1-6, with D unclear. The germline gives CDR1 SQVTM, CDR2 ANQGSEA. Trimming pared 6 bases from V and 10 bases from J, leaving 16 bases between. The CDR3 has 13 residues. As DNA, the CDR3 is TGCAGCGTGGTCACAGTACTTGGATCACCCCTCCACTTT. It translates to CSVVTVLGSPLHF.

Only one count was recorded for this clone. The chain has TRBV19 and TRBJ1-1; TRBD1 is a possible D gene (6 bases). With 4 bases removed from V and 4 bases from J, the gap between germline ends came to 13 bases. CDR1 and CDR2 from the germline V gene are LNHDA and SQIVND (reference sequence). The CDR3 consists of 14 residues. Here the CDR3 DNA reads TGTGCCAGTAGTAACGACAGGAGGAGCACTGAAGCTTTCTTT. It translates to CASSNDRRSTEAFF.

The V and J genes are TRBV28 and TRBJ2-1; D call uncertain. Germline-derived CDR1 and CDR2 are MDHEN and SYDVKM. V was clipped by 6 bases and J by 3 bases, with 9 bases between them. CDR3 length: 13 amino acids. In nucleotides, the CDR3 is TGTGCCAGCAGGCTCCTCCGCTACAATGAGCAGTTCTTC. This translates into CASRLLRYNEQFF.

J is TRBJ2-2 and V is TRBV11-2, with D unresolved. The CDR3 consists of 14 residues. The V gene lost 6 bases and the J gene lost 3 bases, with 11 bases spanning the gap. Germline V gives CDR1 SGHAT, CDR2 FQNNGV. The CDR3 region is CASSSDGYTGELFF. CDR3 sequence (DNA): TGTGCCAGCAGTTCGGACGGTTACACCGGGGAGCTGTTTTTT.

This rearrangement joins TRBV6-5 to TRBJ1-5; D uncertain. This CDR3 spans 12 amino acids. Trimming took off 6 bases at V and 4 bases at J, with 7 bases between the two ends. CDR1 is MNHEY, CDR2 SVGAGI, per germline. The CDR3 DNA is TGTGCCAGCAGGCATGCAAATCAGCCCCAGCATTTT. This encodes CASRHANQPQHF.

The chain recombines TRBV5-6 with TRBJ2-7, with 11 bases aligning to TRBD1. After removal of 3 bases from V and 3 bases from J, the junction contained 2 bases not matched to a gene. The CDR3 loop spans 14 amino acids. Germline-derived CDR1 and CDR2 are SGHDT and YYEEEE. The CDR3, as DNA: TGTGCCAGCAGCTGGGGACAGGGGGACTACGAGCAGTACTTC. It encodes CASSWGQGDYEQYF.

The V call is TRBV5-1, the J call TRBJ2-6; D ambiguous. Germline CDR1 SGHRS, CDR2 YFSETQ. There are 15 residues in the CDR3. Deletions cut 4 bases from V and 0 bases from J, with 8 bases between. The DNA for the CDR3 is TGCGCCAGCAGCCCCCTAATCTCTGGGGCCAACGTCCTGACTTTC. This translates into CASSPLISGANVLTF.

The chain joins TRBV2 to TRBJ2-7; 9 nucleotides align to TRBD2. The CDR3 contains 13 residues. V was pared by 9 bases and J by 4 bases, with 7 bases of the junction left unmatched. Per germline, CDR1 SNHLY and CDR2 FYNNEI. The CDR3 coding sequence is TGTGCCAGAGGAAAGACTAGCGGATACGAGCAGTACTTC. Translating it yields CARGKTSGYEQYF.

With respect to this clone: Other DNA variants within this sample encode the same CDR3. This chain joins TRBV20-1 and TRBJ2-7; D is possibly TRBD1 (5 bases). Looked up from germline, CDR1 is DFQATT and CDR2 is SNEGSKA (reference sequence). The CDR3 is 11 residues long. Trimming pared 3 bases from V and 3 bases from J, leaving 6 bases between. Written as DNA, the CDR3 is TGCAGTGCTAGTAGGGGCTACGAGCAGTACTTC. It encodes CSASRGYEQYF.

This clone was observed a few times. The gene calls are TRBV28 and TRBJ1-1; weak D call: TRBD1 (6 bases). The CDR3 has 13 amino acids. Trimming took 6 bases from V and 8 from J, leaving 16 bases between them. Germline values: CDR1 MDHEN, CDR2 SYDVKM. The CDR3 loop is CASSPLLGTEAFF. The CDR3 DNA sequence: TGTGCCAGCAGCCCCCTCCTGGGGACAGAAGCTTTCTTT.

This chain joins TRBV7-9 and TRBJ2-6; D is possibly TRBD2 (6 bases). V was pared by 5 bases and J by 4 bases, with 15 bases between. Per germline, CDR1 SEHNR and CDR2 FQNEAQ (reference sequence). The CDR3 has 16 amino acids. The CDR3 DNA follows: TGTGCCAGCAGCCCCTTTGGAGGGGACGGGGCCAACGTCCTGACTTTC. Translating gives CASSPFGGDGANVLTF. The whole variable domain, filled in from reference TRBV7-9 and TRBJ2-6, reads DTGVSQNPRHKITKRGQNVTFRCDPISEHNRLYWYRQTLGQGPEFLTYFQNEAQLEKSRLLSDRFSAERPKGSFSTLEIQRTEQGDSAMYLCASSPFGGDGANVLTFGAGSRLTVL.

The chain combines TRBV7-6 with TRBJ2-3; 9 nucleotides line up with TRBD1. Germline V gene data show CDR1 as SGHVS and CDR2 as FNYEAQ. This CDR3 comprises 16 residues. V lost 4 bases and J lost 1; bases outside the gene matches: 6. This chain's CDR3 is CASSSRTGVGTDTQYF. Written as DNA, the CDR3 is TGTGCCAGCAGCTCTAGGACAGGGGTAGGCACAGATACGCAGTATTTT.

This clone was detected only once. Additional DNA sequences in this sample encode the identical CDR3. This chain connects TRBV28 to TRBJ2-5; D uncertain. Looked up from germline, CDR1 is MDHEN and CDR2 is SYDVKM. Trimming took 5 bases from V and 4 from J, leaving 8 bases between them. The CDR3 covers 12 residues. This chain's CDR3 is CASSPPRETQYF. The DNA for the CDR3 is TGTGCCAGCAGTCCCCCTAGAGAGACCCAGTACTTC.

The table lists this clone with a count of one. The rearrangement joins TRBV11-1 to TRBJ1-1; D is possibly TRBD1 (5 bases). Germline loops: CDR1 SGHAT, CDR2 FQDESV (reference sequence). This CDR3 comprises 13 residues. Trimming shortened V by 3 bases and J by 5 bases, and 10 bases separated the two germline ends. In nucleotides, the CDR3 is TGTGCCAGCAGCTTCCGGACACGGACTGAAGCTTTCTTT. The encoded protein is CASSFRTRTEAFF.

This clone was found a few times. The genes are TRBV2 and TRBJ1-5; D is unclear. CDR1 and CDR2 (germline): SNHLY, FYNNEI. Trimming shortened V by 4 bases and J by 1 base, and 8 bases separated the two germline ends. This CDR3 comprises 14 residues. CDR3 bases: TGTGCCAGCAGTGTTGTAGCCAGCAATCAGCCCCAGCATTTT. The encoded protein is CASSVVASNQPQHF.

The V and J genes are TRBV15 and TRBJ1-2, with a possible D match to TRBD1 (6 bases). In germline, CDR1 is LNHNV, CDR2 YYDKDF (reference sequence). V lost 1 base and J lost 2, with 17 bases in between. The CDR3 spans 17 residues. CDR3 region: CATSRGRTVGENYGYTF. Here the CDR3 DNA reads TGTGCCACCAGCAGAGGACGGACAGTGGGGGAGAACTATGGCTACACCTTC.

The rearrangement joins TRBV4-1 to TRBJ2-2; possible D gene TRBD2, 5 bases. The CDR3 runs to 13 residues. The V gene lost 4 bases and the J gene lost 8 bases, with 11 bases spanning the gap. CDR1 is MGHRA, CDR2 YSYEKL, per germline. The CDR3 bases are TGCGCCAGCAGCCCCCTCACTAGTGGGGAGCTGTTTTTT. Protein sequence: CASSPLTSGELFF.